Listed below are T cell receptor beta chains from one sample, sequenced in a study of blood T cells in healthy people across ages. TCRdb re-analysed the 5' RACE reads in MiXCR, keeping a single row per CDR3 protein. The data contain 2 million or so distinct CDR3 sequences, about 50% of them singletons. The source material was blood. The receptors here all came from a woman aged 40-49 years in good health. Each CDR3 is given with its conserved first and last residue. D genes are given only for firm matches. Clone size appears in some rows only: once, few, many, or a class for an expanded clone.

>TRBV3-1|NA|TRBJ2-5|NA
CASSPGDPGLPTETQYF
TGTGCCAGCAGCCCTGGAGATCCGGGACTCCCAACGGAGACCCAGTACTTC
>TRBV13|NA|TRBJ2-1|NA
CASSSWDTRGDNEQFF
TGTGCCAGCAGCTCCTGGGACACCCGAGGAGACAATGAGCAGTTCTTC
>TRBV21-1|NA|TRBJ2-1|NA
CAGADNWGRRVNEQFF
TGTGCCGGCGCGGACAATTGGGGACGGAGGGTCAATGAGCAGTTCTTC
>TRBV7-2|NA|TRBJ2-3|few
CASSLASSIGTDTQYF
TGTGCCAGCAGCTTAGCGTCTAGTATAGGCACAGATACGCAGTATTTT
>TRBV10-3|NA|TRBJ2-7|few
CAISDGTPSSYEQYF
TGTGCCATCAGTGACGGGACACCGAGCTCCTACGAGCAGTACTTC
>TRBV6-5|TRBD1|TRBJ2-1|NA
CASSRPTGGSRQFF
TGTGCCAGCAGCCGTCCCACAGGGGGCTCTCGGCAGTTCTTC
>TRBV7-8|NA|TRBJ2-5|NA
CASSLYLADTEYF
TGTGCCAGCAGCTTATATCTCGCGGACACGGAGTACTTC
>TRBV29-1|NA|TRBJ2-7|NA
CSVEDLSGSSYEQYF
TGCAGCGTTGAAGATCTTTCCGGGAGCTCCTACGAGCAGTACTTC
>TRBV27|NA|TRBJ2-1|NA
CASSLYLAGPRGNEQFF
TGTGCCAGCAGTTTATATTTAGCGGGCCCTAGGGGGAATGAGCAGTTCTTC
>TRBV28|NA|TRBJ2-7|NA
CASSLGWEEAYEQYF
TGTGCCAGCAGCCTAGGGTGGGAGGAGGCATACGAGCAGTACTTC
>TRBV5-1|TRBD2|TRBJ2-4|few
CASSLLGTSGGESNIQYF
TGCGCCAGCAGCTTGTTGGGGACTAGCGGGGGGGAGTCAAACATTCAGTACTTC
>TRBV6-5|TRBD1|TRBJ1-2|few
CASRSGQANYGYTF
TGTGCCAGCAGGTCGGGACAGGCTAACTATGGCTACACCTTC
>TRBV9|TRBD1|TRBJ2-1|NA
CARTRDRGHNEQFF
TGTGCCAGGACCCGGGACAGGGGGCACAATGAGCAGTTCTTC
>TRBV7-9|NA|TRBJ1-5|many
CASSLSNQPQHF
TGTGCCAGCAGCCTAAGCAATCAGCCCCAGCATTTT
>TRBV20-1|TRBD2|TRBJ2-5|NA
CSASWASGIQETQYF
TGCAGTGCTAGTTGGGCTAGCGGGATCCAAGAGACCCAGTACTTC
>TRBV5-1|NA|TRBJ1-4|NA
CASSGTTNEKLFF
TGCGCCAGCAGCGGGACTACTAATGAAAAACTGTTTTTT
>TRBV29-1|NA|TRBJ2-5|NA
CSELEGNRGTQYF
TGCAGCGAGCTAGAAGGGAATAGGGGGACCCAGTACTTC